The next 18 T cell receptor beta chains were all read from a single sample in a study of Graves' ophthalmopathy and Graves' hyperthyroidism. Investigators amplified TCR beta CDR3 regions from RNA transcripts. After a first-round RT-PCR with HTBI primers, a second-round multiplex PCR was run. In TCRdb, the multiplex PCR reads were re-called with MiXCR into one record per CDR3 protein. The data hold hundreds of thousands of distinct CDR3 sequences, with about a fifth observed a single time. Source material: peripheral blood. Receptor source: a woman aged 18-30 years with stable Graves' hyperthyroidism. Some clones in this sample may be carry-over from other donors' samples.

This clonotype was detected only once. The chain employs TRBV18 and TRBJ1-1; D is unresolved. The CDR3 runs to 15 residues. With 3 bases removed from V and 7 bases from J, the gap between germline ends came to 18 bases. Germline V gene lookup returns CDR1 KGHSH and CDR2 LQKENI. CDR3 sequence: CASSPAFISGVEAFF. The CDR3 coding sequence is TGTGCCAGCTCACCCGCCTTTATCTCAGGCGTTGAAGCTTTCTTT.

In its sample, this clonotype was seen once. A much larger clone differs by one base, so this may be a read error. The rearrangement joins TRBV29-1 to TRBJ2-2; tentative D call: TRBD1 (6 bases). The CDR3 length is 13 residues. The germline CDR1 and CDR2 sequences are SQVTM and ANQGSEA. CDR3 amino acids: CSAEDGDTGELCF. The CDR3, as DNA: TGCAGCGCTGAGGACGGGGACACCGGGGAGCTGTGTTTT.

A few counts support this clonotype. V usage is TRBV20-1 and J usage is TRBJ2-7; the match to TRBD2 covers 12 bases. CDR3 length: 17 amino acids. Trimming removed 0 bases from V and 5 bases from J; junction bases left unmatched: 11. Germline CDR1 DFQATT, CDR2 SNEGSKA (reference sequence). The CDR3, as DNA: TGCAGTGCTAGAGATGTCCAACTAGCGGGAGGTTTCAACGAGCAGTACTTC. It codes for CSARDVQLAGGFNEQYF.

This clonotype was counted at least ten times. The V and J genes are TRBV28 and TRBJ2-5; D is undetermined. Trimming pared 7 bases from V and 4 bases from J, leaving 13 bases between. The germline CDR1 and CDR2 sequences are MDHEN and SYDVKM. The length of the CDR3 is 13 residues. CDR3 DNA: TGTGCCAGCACCCCACGGGCCACAGAGACCCAGTACTTC. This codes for CASTPRATETQYF.

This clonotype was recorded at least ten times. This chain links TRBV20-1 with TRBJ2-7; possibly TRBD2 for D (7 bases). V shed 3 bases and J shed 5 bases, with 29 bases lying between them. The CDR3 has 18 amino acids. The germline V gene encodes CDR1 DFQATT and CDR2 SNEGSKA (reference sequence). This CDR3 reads CSARATGGGDNTAHEQYF. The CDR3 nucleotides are TGCAGTGCTAGGGCGACGGGGGGCGGGGACAATACCGCACACGAGCAGTACTTC.

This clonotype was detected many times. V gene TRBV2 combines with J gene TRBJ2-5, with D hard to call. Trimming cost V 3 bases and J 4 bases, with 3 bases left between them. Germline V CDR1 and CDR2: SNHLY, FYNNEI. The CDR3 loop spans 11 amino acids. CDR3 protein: CASSDLETQYF. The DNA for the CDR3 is TGTGCCAGCAGTGATTTAGAGACCCAGTACTTC.

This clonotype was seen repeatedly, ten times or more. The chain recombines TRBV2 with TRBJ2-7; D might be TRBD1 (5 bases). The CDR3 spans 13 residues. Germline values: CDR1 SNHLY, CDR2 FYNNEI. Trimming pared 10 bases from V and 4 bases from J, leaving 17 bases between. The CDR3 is CATHADGQYEQYF. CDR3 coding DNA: TGTGCCACCCACGCGGACGGACAATACGAGCAGTACTTC.

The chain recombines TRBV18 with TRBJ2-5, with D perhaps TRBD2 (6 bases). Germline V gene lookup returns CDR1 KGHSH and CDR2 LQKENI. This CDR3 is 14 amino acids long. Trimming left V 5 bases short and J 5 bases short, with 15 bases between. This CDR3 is CASSAGRTRETQYF. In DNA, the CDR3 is TGTGCCAGCTCAGCGGGACGGACCAGGGAGACCCAGTACTTC.

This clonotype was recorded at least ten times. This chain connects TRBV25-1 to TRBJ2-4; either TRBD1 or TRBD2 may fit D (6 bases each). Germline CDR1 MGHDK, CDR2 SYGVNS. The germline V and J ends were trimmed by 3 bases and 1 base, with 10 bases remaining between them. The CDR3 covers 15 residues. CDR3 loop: CASSDGGGAKNIQYF. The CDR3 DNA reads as TGTGCCAGCAGTGATGGAGGGGGGGCCAAAAACATTCAGTACTTC.

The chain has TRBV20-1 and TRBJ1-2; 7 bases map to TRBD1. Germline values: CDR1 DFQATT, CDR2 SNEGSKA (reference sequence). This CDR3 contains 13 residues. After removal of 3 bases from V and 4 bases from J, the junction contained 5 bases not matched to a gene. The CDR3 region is CSASQGQTYGYTF. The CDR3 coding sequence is TGCAGTGCTAGTCAGGGACAGACCTATGGCTACACCTTC.

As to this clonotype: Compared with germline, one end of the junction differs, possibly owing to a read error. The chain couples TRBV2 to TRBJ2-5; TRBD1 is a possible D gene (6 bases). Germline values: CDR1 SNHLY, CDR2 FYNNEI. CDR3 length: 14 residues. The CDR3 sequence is CANSEVRGQETQYF. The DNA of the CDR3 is TGTGCCAACAGTGAAGTAAGGGGGCAAGAGACCCAGTACTTC. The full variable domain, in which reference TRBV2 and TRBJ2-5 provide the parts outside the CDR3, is EPEVTQTPSHQVTQMGQEVILRCVPISNHLYFYWYRQILGQKVEFLVSFYNNEISEKSEIFDDQFSVERPDGSNFTLKIRSTKLEDSAMYFCANSEVRGQETQYFGPGTRLLVL.

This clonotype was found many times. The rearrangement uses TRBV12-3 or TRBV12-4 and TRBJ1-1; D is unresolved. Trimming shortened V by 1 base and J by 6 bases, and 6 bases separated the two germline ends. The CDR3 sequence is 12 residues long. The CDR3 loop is CASSLESAEAFF. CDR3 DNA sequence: TGTGCCAGCAGTTTAGAGAGTGCTGAAGCTTTCTTT.

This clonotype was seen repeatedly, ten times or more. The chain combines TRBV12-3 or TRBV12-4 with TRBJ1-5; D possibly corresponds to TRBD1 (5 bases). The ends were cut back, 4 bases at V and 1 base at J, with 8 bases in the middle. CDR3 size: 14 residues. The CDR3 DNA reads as TGTGCCAGCAGTTCCCAGGGAAGCAATCAGCCCCAGCATTTT. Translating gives CASSSQGSNQPQHF.

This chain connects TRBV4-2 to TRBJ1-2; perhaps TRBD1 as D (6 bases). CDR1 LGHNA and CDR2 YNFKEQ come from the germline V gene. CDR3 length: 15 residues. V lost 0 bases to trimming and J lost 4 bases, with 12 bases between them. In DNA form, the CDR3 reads TGTGCCAGCAGCCAAGATAAGAGGGGGGGCTATGGCTACACCTTC. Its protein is CASSQDKRGGYGYTF.

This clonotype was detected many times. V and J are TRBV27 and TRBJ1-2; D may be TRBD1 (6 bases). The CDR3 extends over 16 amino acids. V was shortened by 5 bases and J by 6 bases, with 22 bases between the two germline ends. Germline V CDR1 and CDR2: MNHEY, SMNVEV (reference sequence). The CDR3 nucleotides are TGTGCCAGCAGTCAAAACTACCAAACAGGGACGGATGGCTACACCTTC. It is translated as CASSQNYQTGTDGYTF.

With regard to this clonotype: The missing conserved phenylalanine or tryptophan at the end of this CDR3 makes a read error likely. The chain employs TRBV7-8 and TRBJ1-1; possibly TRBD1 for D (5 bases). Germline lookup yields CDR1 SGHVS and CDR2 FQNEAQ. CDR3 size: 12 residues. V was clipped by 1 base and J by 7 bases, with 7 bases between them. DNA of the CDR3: TGTGCCAGCAGCTTAGGGGGGGGTGAAGCTTTCTGT. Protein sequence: CASSLGGGEAFC.

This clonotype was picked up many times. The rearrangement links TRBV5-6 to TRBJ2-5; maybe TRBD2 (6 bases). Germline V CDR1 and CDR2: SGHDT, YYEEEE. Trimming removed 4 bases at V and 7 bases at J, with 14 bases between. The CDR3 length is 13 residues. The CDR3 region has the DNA TGTGCCAGCAGCCGGGCGGGGCATTGGACCCAGTACTTC. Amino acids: CASSRAGHWTQYF.

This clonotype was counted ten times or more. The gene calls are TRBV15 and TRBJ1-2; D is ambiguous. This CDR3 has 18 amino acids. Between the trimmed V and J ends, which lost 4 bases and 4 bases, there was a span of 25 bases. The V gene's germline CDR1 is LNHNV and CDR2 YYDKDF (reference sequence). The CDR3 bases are TGTGCCACCAGCACCCTCCCATCCGGCCAGGCCGTCTCCTATGGCTACACCTTC. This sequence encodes CATSTLPSGQAVSYGYTF.